The T cell receptor beta chain under discussion was sequenced for a study of Ad26.COV2.S vaccination and SARS-CoV-2 variants. Treatment here: about 20 received Ad26.COV2.S at low or high dose, single or two shots; roughly five received placebo; per-sample allocation not given. Day 63 following the first vaccine or placebo injection was when the samples were taken. Here immunoSEQ multiplex PCR was the method, and the copy in TCRdb shows in-frame clones only, minus some. The table includes 300,000 to 400,000 clones, around 87% detected once. V was pared by 8 bases and J by 4 bases, with 4 bases of the junction left unmatched. Germline V gene sequence: CDR1 SGHTA, CDR2 FQGTGA. The CDR3 extends over 13 amino acids.

The clonotype comes from a person between 18 and 59 years old who received the Ad26.COV2.S COVID-19 vaccine or a placebo. V and J are TRBV7-3 and TRBJ2-2; TRBD1 matches at 7 bases. The input for sequencing was peripheral blood, taken in a trial of Ad26.COV2.S vaccine versus placebo. The CDR3, as DNA: TGTGCCAGCGGCAACAGGGGCACCGGGGAGCTGTTTTTT. The encoded protein is CASGNRGTGELFF.